Each of the 25 T cell receptor beta chains below was sequenced from the same sample in a study of OX40 agonist ivuxolimab in advanced cancers. The method was immunoSEQ multiplex PCR; TCRdb's version includes in-frame clones alone and lacks a portion of them. This sample has about 49,000 clones, with roughly 85% found just once. The sequences come from CD4+ or CD8+ T cells sorted from blood, collected in a trial of the OX40 agonist ivuxolimab. The receptors stem from an adult with an advanced solid tumor such as melanoma, head and neck, liver or kidney cancer.

V is TRBV9 and J is TRBJ2-5; no definite D call. The germline V and J ends were trimmed by 0 bases and 1 base, with 7 bases remaining between them. The germline V gene encodes CDR1 SGDLS and CDR2 YYNGEE. The CDR3 runs 14 residues. DNA for the CDR3: TGTGCCAGCAGCGTAGCTGGCATCCAAGAGACCCAGTACTTC. Protein sequence: CASSVAGIQETQYF. The whole variable domain, remainder taken from reference TRBV9 and TRBJ2-5, is DSGVTQTPKHLITATGQRVTLRCSPRSGDLSVYWYQQSLDQGLQFLIQYYNGEERAKGNILERFSAQQFPDLHSELNLSSLELGDSALYFCASSVAGIQETQYFGPGTRLLVL.

The V call is TRBV27, the J call TRBJ2-5; D may be TRBD2 (7 bases). Trimming took off 0 bases at V and 4 bases at J, with 18 bases between the two ends. Germline CDR1 MNHEY, CDR2 SMNVEV (reference sequence). The CDR3 totals 17 residues. CDR3 DNA sequence: TGTGCCAGCAGTTTATCGATGAACGGGGGGCGATTAGAGACCCAGTACTTC. Translated: CASSLSMNGGRLETQYF.

The chain has TRBV30 and TRBJ2-3; the match to TRBD1 covers 7 bases. The V gene's germline CDR1 is GTSNPN and CDR2 SVGIG (reference sequence). After removal of 2 bases from V and 4 bases from J, the junction contained 3 bases not matched to a gene. The CDR3 runs to 13 residues. CDR3 coding DNA: TGTGCCTGGAGTTCCGGGACAGCAGATACGCAGTATTTT. Its translation: CAWSSGTADTQYF.

The rearrangement uses TRBV2 and TRBJ2-2; the match to TRBD1 covers 7 bases. The CDR3 contains 15 residues. Trimming took 4 bases from V and 0 from J; bases not matched to a gene: 2. CDR1 is SNHLY and CDR2 is FYNNEI in the germline V gene. The CDR3 spells CASSGTGSNTGELFF. The CDR3 DNA sequence: TGTGCCAGCAGTGGGACAGGATCGAACACCGGGGAGCTGTTTTTT.

The gene calls are TRBV5-1 and TRBJ2-1; D could derive from TRBD1 or TRBD2 (6 bases each). The CDR3 is 15 residues long. V lost 2 bases and J lost 2, with 11 bases in between. CDR1 SGHRS and CDR2 YFSETQ come from the germline V gene. The CDR3 region has the DNA TGCGCCAGCAGCTTCTCACGGGGGCCCTACAATGAGCAGTTCTTC. Amino acids: CASSFSRGPYNEQFF.

This clone was detected only once. The chain carries TRBV27 and TRBJ1-1; no clear D. The CDR3 has 14 residues. Germline V gene lookup returns CDR1 MNHEY and CDR2 SMNVEV (reference sequence). V gave up 5 bases and J gave up 6 bases, with 16 bases separating them. Here the CDR3 DNA reads TGTGCCAGCAGTCCCCTTAAGCGACCGGCTGAAGCTTTCTTT. It is translated as CASSPLKRPAEAFF.

The gene calls are TRBV23-1 and TRBJ2-7, with D perhaps TRBD1 or TRBD2 (5 bases each). TRBV23-1 is sorted into the ORF group, with uncertain function. CDR3 length: 13 amino acids. V dropped 7 bases and J dropped 6 bases, with 16 bases sitting between them. This chain's CDR3 is CASNRDACGEQYF. CDR3 bases: TGCGCCAGCAACCGGGACGCATGCGGCGAGCAGTACTTC.

The rearrangement joins TRBV27 to TRBJ2-3; 12 bases line up with TRBD2. The V segment lost 8 bases and the J segment 2 bases; nucleotides outside the gene matches: 8. Germline V lookup: CDR1 MNHEY, CDR2 SMNVEV (reference sequence). The CDR3 has 16 residues. CDR3 region: CASGPLAGGLTDTQYF. The CDR3 coding sequence is TGTGCCAGCGGACCACTAGCGGGGGGCCTCACAGATACGCAGTATTTT.

This clone was seen a single time. This chain uses TRBV27 with TRBJ1-2; D uncertain. V was pared by 0 bases and J by 7 bases, with 12 bases between. Germline assignment: CDR1 MNHEY and CDR2 SMNVEV (reference sequence). The CDR3 sequence is 14 residues long. CDR3 in DNA: TGTGCCAGCAGTTTATCGCTAACCCCCGGTGGCTACACCTTC. Protein product: CASSLSLTPGGYTF.

This clone occurred once. The CDR3 DNA reads TGTGCCAGCAGTTTACCCGGGCCCGGGACAGAGGGCCCGAATTCACCCCTCCACTTT. The encoded protein is CASSLPGPGTEGPNSPLHF. The chain links TRBV27 to TRBJ1-6; TRBD1 agrees at 7 bases. CDR3 size: 19 residues. V lost 2 bases, J lost 7 bases, and 17 bases stayed unmatched. Per the germline V gene, CDR1 is MNHEY and CDR2 is SMNVEV (reference sequence).

This chain joins TRBV28 and TRBJ1-6; weak D call: TRBD1 (5 bases). The CDR3 loop spans 15 amino acids. Germline lookup yields CDR1 MDHEN and CDR2 SYDVKM. V gave up 2 bases and J gave up 7 bases, with 12 bases separating them. The CDR3 spells CASSLQGLGNSPLHF. The DNA of the CDR3 is TGTGCCAGCAGTTTACAGGGTCTAGGGAATTCACCCCTCCACTTT.

The chain has TRBV19 and TRBJ2-1; perhaps TRBD1 as D (6 bases). The CDR3 contains 14 residues. Trimming took 3 bases from V and 7 from J, leaving 13 bases between them. Per the germline V gene, CDR1 is LNHDA and CDR2 is SQIVND (reference sequence). The CDR3 loop is CASSISGTHNEQFF. The DNA of the CDR3 is TGTGCCAGTAGTATTTCCGGGACACATAATGAGCAGTTCTTC.

The chain recombines TRBV18 with TRBJ2-7; D possibly corresponds to TRBD1 (6 bases). This CDR3 is built from 14 residues. Germline CDR1 reads KGHSH; CDR2 reads LQKENI. V was shortened by 2 bases and J by 2 bases, with 10 bases between the two germline ends. The CDR3 region is CASSPWDTPYEQYV. The CDR3 DNA follows: TGTGCCAGCTCACCATGGGACACCCCCTACGAGCAGTACGTC.

This chain connects TRBV29-1 to TRBJ1-1; no firm D call. Germline assignment: CDR1 SQVTM and CDR2 ANQGSEA. The V end lost 6 bases, the J end lost 6 bases, and 8 bases lay between the germline ends. The length of the CDR3 is 10 residues. CDR3 sequence reads: CSVVAPEAFF. CDR3 DNA: TGCAGCGTGGTGGCTCCTGAAGCTTTCTTT.

This clone was detected a few times. This chain uses TRBV9 with TRBJ1-2; D gene ambiguous. V was pared by 0 bases and J by 6 bases, with 15 bases between. There are 15 residues in the CDR3. Germline V gene sequence: CDR1 SGDLS, CDR2 YYNGEE. This CDR3 reads CASSVDEGSRNGYTF. In DNA, the CDR3 is TGTGCCAGCAGCGTAGATGAGGGAAGTAGGAATGGCTACACCTTC.

The V gene is TRBV29-1, the J gene TRBJ2-1; TRBD1 aligns across 9 bases. Germline V CDR1 and CDR2: SQVTM, ANQGSEA. The CDR3 contains 16 residues. V gave up 3 bases and J gave up 1 base; unmatched junction bases: 7. The CDR3 DNA reads as TGCAGCGTTGAGGCGGCGGACAGGGGTTCCTACAATGAGCAGTTCTTC. Protein: CSVEAADRGSYNEQFF.

The rearrangement uses TRBV29-1 and TRBJ2-1, with no clear D. This CDR3 contains 15 residues. Looked up from germline, CDR1 is SQVTM and CDR2 is ANQGSEA. V was shortened by 0 bases and J by 0 bases, with 9 bases between the two germline ends. The CDR3 DNA reads as TGCAGCGTTGAAGATCGCAGGAGCTCCTACAATGAGCAGTTCTTC. This encodes CSVEDRRSSYNEQFF.

This chain connects TRBV2 to TRBJ2-4; D uncertain. Deletions cut 4 bases from V and 9 bases from J, with 10 bases between. CDR3 size: 12 residues. Germline CDR1 reads SNHLY; CDR2 reads FYNNEI. CDR3 residues: CASSGERVIQYF. CDR3 coding DNA: TGTGCCAGCAGTGGGGAAAGGGTCATTCAGTACTTC.

The chain has TRBV19 and TRBJ1-5; TRBD1 might be the D (5 bases). This CDR3 has 14 amino acids. The V end lost 7 bases, the J end lost 1 base, and 11 bases lay between the germline ends. The V gene's germline CDR1 is LNHDA and CDR2 SQIVND (reference sequence). The CDR3: CASTDWGSNQPQHF. The DNA for the CDR3 is TGTGCCAGTACTGATTGGGGGAGCAATCAGCCCCAGCATTTT.

CDR3 sequence: CASSDQVAGHNEQFF. The CDR3 nucleotides read TGTGCCAGCAGCGACCAGGTAGCGGGACACAATGAGCAGTTCTTC. The gene calls are TRBV9 and TRBJ2-1, with 8 bases matching TRBD2. Trimming cost V 3 bases and J 5 bases; bases outside gene matches: 7. This CDR3 is built from 15 residues. From germline, CDR1 is SGDLS and CDR2 YYNGEE.

This sequence joins TRBV7-6 and TRBJ2-1; D unclear. The CDR3 runs to 11 residues. Per the germline V gene, CDR1 is SGHVS and CDR2 is FNYEAQ. V shed 2 bases and J shed 8 bases, with 4 bases lying between them. The CDR3 spells CASSLSHEQFF. The CDR3, as DNA: TGTGCCAGCAGCTTATCTCATGAGCAGTTCTTC.

This clone was recorded only once. V and J are TRBV28 and TRBJ1-5; 9 positions agree with TRBD1. Germline values: CDR1 MDHEN, CDR2 SYDVKM. V shed 9 bases, J shed 5 bases, and the junction held 20 bases outside the gene matches. The CDR3 covers 18 residues. The CDR3 DNA reads as TGTGCCAGTACCCCGAATCCCGGGACAGGGAGGTTCGATCAGCCCCAGCATTTT. Residues: CASTPNPGTGRFDQPQHF.

The chain joins TRBV27 to TRBJ2-1; weak D call: TRBD2 (6 bases). Per the germline V gene, CDR1 is MNHEY and CDR2 is SMNVEV (reference sequence). The CDR3 is made up of 9 amino acids. Trimming left V 8 bases short and J 10 bases short, with 6 bases between. The CDR3 bases are TGTGCCAGCGGGAGGGAGCAGTTCTTC. Encoded protein: CASGREQFF.

This sequence joins TRBV19 and TRBJ1-1; D remains ambiguous. Germline values: CDR1 LNHDA, CDR2 SQIVND (reference sequence). The CDR3 has 13 residues. V lost 6 bases to trimming and J lost 1 base, with 9 bases between them. This CDR3 is CASRVSANTEAFF. The CDR3 region has the DNA TGTGCCAGTAGAGTGTCAGCGAACACTGAAGCTTTCTTT.

The chain joins TRBV29-1 to TRBJ1-2; 11 bases match TRBD1. With 1 base clipped from V and 3 bases from J, the junction kept 1 base outside the gene matches. CDR1 and CDR2 (germline): SQVTM, ANQGSEA. This CDR3 region has 14 residues. The CDR3 sequence is CSVEGDRGDYGYTF. The CDR3 nucleotides are TGCAGCGTTGAAGGGGACAGGGGGGACTATGGCTACACCTTC.